This T cell receptor (beta chain) was sequenced during a study of blood T cell repertoires in COVID-19. Study-level information: Whether acute or convalescent, the COVID-19 samples came from the United States, Italy and Spain. From T cells, B-cell-depleted T cells, or PBMCs came the material, which was cDNA or gDNA.

The ends were cut back, 6 bases at V and 6 bases at J, with 8 bases in the middle. The CDR3 runs 10 residues. Germline CDR1 and CDR2: DFQATT and SNEGSKA (reference sequence). In the study's own analysis: Amplification of reference gene primers provided the estimated nucleated cell counts. Method: immunoSEQ multiplex PCR; TCRdb's copy keeps in-frame clones and lacks some. For V, J and clone size, that table is used; D and trimming come from the DNA. The table lists fewer than 400,000 clones, more than 70% of them singletons. The chain links TRBV20-1 to TRBJ1-1; D is undetermined. The sequence was obtained from a man under 40 with active or convalescent COVID-19. The sample comprised peripheral blood. The CDR3, as DNA: TGCAGTGCACTCTTCGCTGAAGCTTTCTTT. It codes for CSALFAEAFF.